The source of this T cell receptor (beta chain) is a study of cytomegalovirus exposure and HLA in healthy donors. Germline CDR1 is LNHDA and CDR2 is SQIVND (reference sequence). The CDR3 has 14 amino acids. Concerning this clone: One end of the junction varies from germline; a read error may be responsible.

Primers for the PCR totalled 60 Vbeta and 13 Jbeta. Produced via immunoSEQ multiplex PCR; TCRdb's table is partial and in-frame only. This sample contains about 54,000 clones. The sample consisted of PBMCs. This TCR was recovered from a woman between 35 and 50 years old in good health and CMV-seronegative. The V call is TRBV19, the J call TRBJ2-3, with D unclear. CDR3 amino acids: CASSRQESTDKQYF. As DNA, the CDR3 is TGTGCCAGTAGTCGACAAGAGAGCACAGATAAGCAGTATTTT.